The 31 T cell receptor beta chains presented below share a single source sample, sequenced in a study of T-cell reconstitution after alpha-beta-depleted transplantation in children. The TCRbeta library was prepared with unique molecular identifiers. One entry per CDR3 protein results from TCRdb running MiXCR on the PCR reads. The sample includes hundreds of thousands of distinct CDR3 sequences, 16% of them seen just once. The sample here was PBMCs from the stem cell graft donor, taken from the stem cell graft. The receptors were sampled from a human donor who donated a stem cell graft to a child with acute myeloid leukemia.

There are a few counts of this clonotype. The V and J genes are TRBV30 and TRBJ2-7, with 9 positions matching TRBD1. V shed 5 bases and J 7 bases; nucleotides not matched to a gene: 12. Germline V gene data show CDR1 as GTSNPN and CDR2 as SVGIG (reference sequence). The CDR3 runs to 14 residues. In nucleotides, the CDR3 is TGTGCCTGGGGCGCCGGGACAGGGTATTTGGAGCAGTACTTC. Amino acids: CAWGAGTGYLEQYF.

The chain couples TRBV7-2 to TRBJ2-5; TRBD2 agrees at 8 bases. J gave up 4 bases and V 4 bases, and 11 bases lay outside the gene matches. Germline CDR1 is SGHTA and CDR2 is FQGNSA. The CDR3 extends over 16 amino acids. This chain's CDR3 is CASSSVGGALPETQYF. The DNA of the CDR3 is TGTGCCAGCAGCTCAGTCGGGGGGGCGCTTCCAGAGACCCAGTACTTC.

The V and J genes are TRBV5-1 and TRBJ2-3; the match to TRBD2 covers 11 bases. The CDR3 is 16 amino acids. The germline V gene has CDR1 SGHRS and CDR2 YFSETQ. With V trimmed by 4 bases and J by 2 bases, 6 bases remained unmatched. CDR3: CASSQGLAGTTDTQYF. CDR3 bases: TGCGCCAGCAGCCAAGGACTAGCGGGCACCACAGATACGCAGTATTTT. The variable domain in full, with the rest retrieved from reference TRBV5-1 and TRBJ2-3, is KAGVTQTPRYLIKTRGQQVTLSCSPISGHRSVSWYQQTPGQGLQFLFEYFSETQRNKGNFPGRFSGRQFSNSRSEMNVSTLELGDSALYLCASSQGLAGTTDTQYFGPGTRLTVL.

This clonotype was seen many times. The V and J genes are TRBV29-1 and TRBJ1-1; D gene unclear. The CDR3 runs 11 residues. Germline lookup yields CDR1 SQVTM and CDR2 ANQGSEA. V lost 5 bases, J lost 5 bases, and 9 bases lay in between. The CDR3: CSVPVGTEAFF. CDR3 DNA: TGCAGCGTTCCGGTTGGGACTGAAGCTTTCTTT.

The CDR3 reads CASSAGLAGAPGRSNTGELFF. The CDR3 coding sequence is TGTGCCAGCAGCGCGGGACTAGCGGGGGCCCCTGGGCGATCGAACACCGGGGAGCTGTTTTTT. V is TRBV7-2 and J is TRBJ2-2; 14 positions agree with TRBD2. The CDR3 is made up of 21 amino acids. The trim removed 5 bases at V and 0 bases at J, leaving 14 bases unmatched. The germline gives CDR1 SGHTA, CDR2 FQGNSA.

This clonotype was detected only a few times. The V call is TRBV27, the J call TRBJ1-5; unclear D gene. Germline V CDR1 and CDR2: MNHEY, SMNVEV (reference sequence). The CDR3 runs to 14 residues. V lost 5 bases, J lost 0 bases, and 8 bases lay in between. The CDR3: CASSADLSNQPQHF. The CDR3 DNA follows: TGTGCCAGCAGTGCCGACCTTAGCAATCAGCCCCAGCATTTT.

There are many counts of this clonotype. The genes are TRBV6-5 and TRBJ1-1; D gene ambiguous. The germline V and J ends were trimmed by 4 bases and 5 bases, with 11 bases remaining between them. Germline V gene lookup returns CDR1 MNHEY and CDR2 SVGAGI. CDR3 length: 13 amino acids. The CDR3 loop reads CASSSPRETEAFF. The CDR3 region has the DNA TGTGCCAGCAGTTCGCCCCGGGAGACTGAAGCTTTCTTT.

This chain connects TRBV9 to TRBJ2-5; D is unclear. The CDR3 loop spans 13 amino acids. Looked up from germline, CDR1 is SGDLS and CDR2 is YYNGEE. Between the trimmed V and J ends, which lost 4 bases and 5 bases, there was a span of 12 bases. The CDR3 reads CASSSKAVETQYF. In DNA, the CDR3 is TGTGCCAGCAGCTCAAAGGCCGTGGAGACCCAGTACTTC.

In its sample, this clonotype was seen many times. This chain joins TRBV20-1 and TRBJ2-7; 10 positions match TRBD2. The junction had 1 base not matched to a gene; V was cut back by 2 bases and J by 0 bases. Germline CDR1 DFQATT, CDR2 SNEGSKA (reference sequence). The CDR3 runs to 14 residues. The CDR3 loop reads CSARTSGTSYEQYF. The CDR3 DNA reads TGCAGTGCTAGAACTAGCGGGACCTCCTACGAGCAGTACTTC.

This clonotype was detected ten times or more. The chain uses TRBV20-1 and TRBJ2-5; 8 bases match TRBD2. The CDR3 has 16 residues. The ends lost 1 base at V and 4 bases at J; junction bases unmatched: 11. Per germline, CDR1 DFQATT and CDR2 SNEGSKA (reference sequence). CDR3 loop: CSARADGTRGGETQYF. The DNA of the CDR3 is TGCAGTGCTAGAGCCGATGGGACTAGGGGGGGAGAGACCCAGTACTTC.

This clonotype was found many times. This chain joins TRBV7-2 and TRBJ2-5; the match to TRBD2 covers 10 bases. Germline-derived CDR1 and CDR2 are SGHTA and FQGNSA. The CDR3 runs 15 residues. V trimming: 5 bases; J trimming: 2 bases; junction bases outside the gene matches: 5. As DNA, the CDR3 is TGTGCCAGCAGCCTTAGCGGGGGGATACAAGAGACCCAGTACTTC. Translating it yields CASSLSGGIQETQYF.

This clonotype was seen only a few times. This chain links TRBV20-1 with TRBJ2-5; a weak D match, TRBD2 (7 bases). The CDR3 loop spans 16 amino acids. V lost 2 bases to trimming and J lost 0 bases, with 16 bases between them. The germline V gene has CDR1 DFQATT and CDR2 SNEGSKA (reference sequence). In DNA form, the CDR3 reads TGCAGTGCTAGACTGTTCAGGGGAGGGGACCAAGAGACCCAGTACTTC. It translates to CSARLFRGGDQETQYF.

This clonotype was observed a handful of times. The CDR3 coding sequence is TGTGCCAGCAGTTTTGCCAGGGGGCTCACTAGCACAGATACGCAGTATTTT. The encoded protein is CASSFARGLTSTDTQYF. The J gene is TRBJ2-3, the V gene TRBV12-3 or TRBV12-4; TRBD1 agrees at 8 bases. The CDR3 totals 17 residues. V lost 3 bases, J lost 0 bases, and 8 bases stayed unmatched.

The chain uses TRBV6-5 and TRBJ2-1; D remains ambiguous. This CDR3 comprises 14 residues. Germline V gene data show CDR1 as MNHEY and CDR2 as SVGAGI. The ends were cut back, 6 bases at V and 0 bases at J, with 9 bases in the middle. The CDR3 loop reads CASRTPSSYNEQFF. For the CDR3, the DNA is TGTGCCAGCAGGACCCCTAGCTCCTACAATGAGCAGTTCTTC.

This clonotype was seen just once. The V gene is TRBV11-1, the J gene TRBJ1-1, with 7 bases aligning to TRBD1. J lost 1 base, V lost 5 bases, and 7 bases had no gene match. The germline V gene has CDR1 SGHAT and CDR2 FQDESV (reference sequence). The CDR3 sequence is 15 residues long. This chain's CDR3 is CASSQYRGPNTEAFF. CDR3 bases: TGTGCCAGCAGCCAGTACAGGGGACCGAACACTGAAGCTTTCTTT.

The sample holds a few counts of this clonotype. This chain links TRBV28 with TRBJ2-7; D perhaps matches TRBD2 (6 bases). CDR1 is MDHEN and CDR2 is SYDVKM in the germline V gene. The V end was cut by 5 bases, the J end by 2 bases, with 7 bases between. The CDR3 covers 12 residues. Here the CDR3 reads CASSGGTYEQYV. The CDR3, as DNA: TGTGCCAGCAGTGGGGGGACCTACGAGCAGTACGTC.

This clonotype was counted only a few times. J is TRBJ1-2 and V is TRBV12-3 or TRBV12-4; possible D gene TRBD1, 6 bases. Deletions cut 4 bases from V and 4 bases from J, with 19 bases between. This CDR3 has 16 residues. The CDR3 protein is CASSSTLGQPIYGYTF. CDR3 DNA sequence: TGTGCCAGCAGTTCAACCCTCGGACAGCCCATCTATGGCTACACCTTC.

This clonotype was seen more than once but under ten times. This sequence joins TRBV11-2 and TRBJ2-7; no firm D call. The CDR3 length is 13 residues. Germline V lookup: CDR1 SGHAT, CDR2 FQNNGV. The germline V and J ends were trimmed by 2 bases and 3 bases, with 8 bases remaining between them. CDR3 DNA sequence: TGTGCCAGCAGCTTAAGTCCGGGCTACGAGCAGTACGTC. As protein: CASSLSPGYEQYV.

This clonotype came up a few times. The rearrangement joins TRBV7-2 to TRBJ2-5, with TRBD2 as a possible D gene (6 bases). Germline CDR1 and CDR2: SGHTA and FQGNSA. Between the trimmed V and J ends, which lost 1 base and 2 bases, there was a span of 11 bases. The CDR3 runs to 15 residues. This CDR3 is CASSLGGGEQETQYF. The DNA for the CDR3 is TGTGCCAGCAGCTTAGGAGGCGGGGAGCAAGAGACCCAGTACTTC.

V usage is TRBV12-3 or TRBV12-4 and J usage is TRBJ2-5, with D perhaps TRBD1 (6 bases). There are 13 residues in the CDR3. V was trimmed by 8 bases and J by 2 bases, leaving 12 bases between them. The CDR3 loop is CASRDTGQETQYF. The CDR3 DNA is TGTGCCAGCCGGGACACCGGACAAGAGACCCAGTACTTC.

This chain joins TRBV20-1 and TRBJ1-2; D possibly corresponds to TRBD1 (6 bases). CDR1 and CDR2 (germline): DFQATT, SNEGSKA (reference sequence). CDR3 length: 17 residues. The CDR3 reads CCARDHRSTTGTYGYTF. The CDR3 coding sequence is TGCTGCGCTAGAGATCACAGGTCTACGACGGGGACATATGGCTACACCTTC.

This chain connects TRBV7-9 to TRBJ2-3; D is possibly TRBD1 (6 bases). Germline-derived CDR1 and CDR2 are SEHNR and FQNEAQ (reference sequence). With 3 bases removed from V and 13 bases from J, the gap between germline ends came to 11 bases. This CDR3 region has 11 residues. CDR3 loop: CASSLGAGEYF. The CDR3 DNA reads as TGTGCCAGCAGCTTGGGGGCAGGGGAGTATTTT. Full variable domain (missing parts from reference TRBV7-9 and TRBJ2-3): DTGVSQNPRHKITKRGQNVTFRCDPISEHNRLYWYRQTLGQGPEFLTYFQNEAQLEKSRLLSDRFSAERPKGSFSTLEIQRTEQGDSAMYLCASSLGAGEYFGPGTRLTVL.

In its sample, this clonotype was seen many times. The V gene is TRBV20-1, the J gene TRBJ1-1; a weak D match, TRBD1 (5 bases). CDR1 and CDR2 from the germline V gene are DFQATT and SNEGSKA (reference sequence). CDR3 length equals 13 residues. V lost 7 bases and J lost 5, with 17 bases in between. The CDR3, as DNA: TGCAGTGTCCCGACAGCTTCGGGAACTGAAGCTTTCTTT. Translation: CSVPTASGTEAFF.

In the case of this clonotype: Being one base from a much bigger clone, this may be a read error. J is TRBJ1-2 and V is TRBV20-1; D is perhaps TRBD1 (5 bases). This CDR3 has 14 residues. Germline lookup yields CDR1 DFQATT and CDR2 SNEGSKA (reference sequence). V shed 3 bases and J shed 3 bases, with 14 bases lying between them. Here the CDR3 DNA reads TGCAGTGCTAGTTACGTGGCAGGGCACTATGGCTACACCTTC. Translated, it gives CSASYVAGHYGYTF.

In nucleotides, the CDR3 is TGTGCCAGCAGCTTAGCTAGGGACAGAATCTACGAGCAGTACTTC. Protein: CASSLARDRIYEQYF. The V and J genes are TRBV7-2 and TRBJ2-7, with 7 bases that match TRBD1. The germline V gene encodes CDR1 SGHTA and CDR2 FQGNSA. There are 15 residues in the CDR3. V lost 0 bases to trimming and J lost 3 bases; unmatched junction nucleotides: 5.

About this clonotype: A much larger clone sits a single nucleotide away, making a read error possible. The gene calls are TRBV5-6 and TRBJ2-1; 8 bases map to TRBD2. Per the germline V gene, CDR1 is SGHDT and CDR2 is YYEEEE. This CDR3 has 15 residues. The CDR3 here is CASSNGGAVYDEQFF. The CDR3 region has the DNA TGTGCCAGCAGTAACGGGGGGGCCGTCTACGATGAGCAGTTCTTC.

This sequence joins TRBV27 and TRBJ2-2, with D tentatively TRBD1 (5 bases). Germline loops: CDR1 MNHEY, CDR2 SMNVEV (reference sequence). The CDR3 totals 15 residues. Trimming removed 4 bases at V and 3 bases at J, with 12 bases between. The chain's CDR3 is CASSSYKGDTGELFF. The CDR3 nucleotides read TGTGCCAGCAGTTCTTACAAAGGGGACACCGGGGAGCTGTTTTTT.

The chain is built from TRBV14 and TRBJ2-7; 10 positions agree with TRBD2. Germline V gives CDR1 SGHDN, CDR2 FVKESK. V lost 4 bases and J lost 12; bases outside the gene matches: 6. The CDR3 is 12 residues long. CDR3 sequence: CASSPGLAARYF. Written as DNA, the CDR3 is TGTGCCAGCAGCCCCGGACTAGCGGCGCGGTACTTC.

At least ten counts were recorded for this clonotype. The chain links TRBV20-1 to TRBJ2-2; 11 positions match TRBD1. Germline CDR1 is DFQATT and CDR2 is SNEGSKA (reference sequence). V lost 5 bases to trimming and J lost 6 bases; unmatched junction nucleotides: 2. The CDR3 runs 13 residues. In DNA, the CDR3 is TGCAGTGCTCCGGGACAGGGGGCCGGGGAGCTGTTTTTT. Protein product: CSAPGQGAGELFF.

This clonotype was observed a single time. This sequence joins TRBV7-9 and TRBJ2-2; no clear D gene. Trimming left V 3 bases short and J 1 base short, with 9 bases between. Looked up from germline, CDR1 is SEHNR and CDR2 is FQNEAQ (reference sequence). The CDR3 contains 15 residues. The CDR3 sequence: CASSFGQQNTGELFF. Here the CDR3 DNA reads TGTGCCAGCAGCTTTGGGCAGCAGAACACCGGGGAGCTGTTTTTT.

This clonotype has a handful of counts. This chain links TRBV7-2 with TRBJ2-3; D remains unclear. The germline CDR1 and CDR2 sequences are SGHTA and FQGNSA. Trimming stripped 1 base from V and 7 bases from J, with 9 bases between. The CDR3 covers 13 residues. CDR3 nucleotides: TGTGCCAGCAGCTTAGGGTACAGAAATACGCAGTATTTT. Its translation: CASSLGYRNTQYF.